These T cell receptor beta chains were read from a single sample in a study of brain T cells in children with intractable seizures. This table comes from immunoSEQ multiplex PCR, and its TCRdb copy is limited to in-frame clones, with some not included. Of just under 65,000 clones in the sample, 95% to 97% were seen once. This specimen consisted of peripheral blood, obtained at surgery. All receptors derive from a boy under two years old with focal cortical dysplasia and intractable seizures. CDR3s include the opening cysteine and the closing phenylalanine or tryptophan.

j_call: TRBJ2-1; v_call: TRBV6-1; cdr3_aa: CASSDGLTSYNEQFF
j_call: TRBJ1-5; v_call: TRBV7-2; cdr3_aa: CASSLAAGNNQPQHF
j_call: TRBJ2-7; v_call: TRBV24-1; cdr3_aa: CATSNNRGTYEQYF
j_call: TRBJ2-7; v_call: TRBV11-3; cdr3_aa: CASSLGGGRAYEQYF
j_call: TRBJ1-4; v_call: TRBV6-5; cdr3_aa: CASKPITNEKLFF
j_call: TRBJ1-2; v_call: TRBV7-2; cdr3_aa: CASSTTQTGYGYTF
j_call: TRBJ1-6; v_call: TRBV19; cdr3_aa: CASSIDWQLYSPLHF
j_call: TRBJ1-5; v_call: TRBV7-2; cdr3_aa: CASSFRTGRDQPQHF
j_call: TRBJ1-1; v_call: TRBV7-9; cdr3_aa: CASSPSEDTEAFF
j_call: TRBJ2-7; v_call: TRBV2; cdr3_aa: CASSPRTGSSYEQYF
j_call: TRBJ1-1; v_call: TRBV7-9; cdr3_aa: CASSLAEQGYTEAFF
j_call: TRBJ1-1; v_call: TRBV19; cdr3_aa: CASSIALLNTEAFF
j_call: TRBJ2-6; v_call: TRBV9; cdr3_aa: CASSSGANVLTF
j_call: TRBJ2-3; v_call: TRBV5-1; cdr3_aa: CASSLDLPGDTQYF
j_call: TRBJ1-2; v_call: TRBV4-2; cdr3_aa: CASSQDGLGYGYTF
j_call: TRBJ1-3; v_call: TRBV7-2; cdr3_aa: CASSLVQGFIGNTIYF
j_call: TRBJ1-1; v_call: TRBV2; cdr3_aa: CASSETDRVGEAFF
j_call: TRBJ1-6; v_call: TRBV6-2/TRBV6-3; cdr3_aa: CASSHRGGDSPLHF
j_call: TRBJ2-3; v_call: TRBV5-1; cdr3_aa: CASSLPGAGVDTQYF
j_call: TRBJ1-2; v_call: TRBV5-4; cdr3_aa: CASSPKTGEQSSGYTF
j_call: TRBJ1-3; v_call: TRBV3-1/TRBV3-2; cdr3_aa: CASSQEGAGNTIYF
j_call: TRBJ2-3; v_call: TRBV9; cdr3_aa: CASSRASAYTDTQYF
j_call: TRBJ2-7; v_call: TRBV19; cdr3_aa: CASSMETGTYEQYF
j_call: TRBJ1-4; v_call: TRBV18; cdr3_aa: CASSRGTGVTNEKLFF
j_call: TRBJ2-5; v_call: TRBV27; cdr3_aa: CASSRGLAGGLSYQETQYF
j_call: TRBJ1-5; v_call: TRBV27; cdr3_aa: CASRQGASNQPQHF
j_call: TRBJ1-2; v_call: TRBV12-3/TRBV12-4; cdr3_aa: CASSKTGDYGYTF
j_call: TRBJ1-5; v_call: TRBV14; cdr3_aa: CASSRSARLGRTGVNQPQHF
j_call: TRBJ1-1; v_call: TRBV7-9; cdr3_aa: CASSLVANYMNTEAFF
j_call: TRBJ1-5; v_call: TRBV19; cdr3_aa: CASSKQGDQPQHF
j_call: TRBJ1-6; v_call: TRBV14; cdr3_aa: CASSQTRNSPLHF
j_call: TRBJ2-7; v_call: TRBV14; cdr3_aa: CASSHHPEGDRLYEQYF
j_call: TRBJ1-6; v_call: TRBV4-1; cdr3_aa: CASSQVGGSSYNSPLHF
j_call: TRBJ2-7; v_call: TRBV7-7; cdr3_aa: CASSLGRPGQGAYEQYF
j_call: TRBJ2-3; v_call: TRBV9; cdr3_aa: CASSVRTSLSTDTQYF
j_call: TRBJ2-1; v_call: TRBV7-2; cdr3_aa: CASSSRGGSSYNEQFF
j_call: TRBJ1-2; v_call: TRBV18; cdr3_aa: CASSSTRDRGANYGYTF
j_call: TRBJ2-6; v_call: TRBV27; cdr3_aa: CASSFSGANVLTF
j_call: TRBJ2-1; v_call: TRBV11-2; cdr3_aa: CASSLGRDEQFF
j_call: TRBJ2-5; v_call: TRBV11-3; cdr3_aa: CARSAIPGTSGTQYF
j_call: TRBJ2-4; v_call: TRBV5-6; cdr3_aa: CASSSLKRLAKNIQYF
j_call: TRBJ1-5; v_call: TRBV28; cdr3_aa: CASSFGLQGTHRNQPQHF
j_call: TRBJ2-1; v_call: TRBV11-2; cdr3_aa: CASSSSGLILDEQFF
j_call: TRBJ2-2; v_call: TRBV9; cdr3_aa: CASSGHTGELFF
j_call: TRBJ2-7; v_call: TRBV5-6; cdr3_aa: CASSFRLPGGESVEQYF
j_call: TRBJ1-2; v_call: TRBV6-2/TRBV6-3; cdr3_aa: CASRPGQNGYTF
j_call: TRBJ2-7; v_call: TRBV11-2; cdr3_aa: CASSLDGSSRYF
j_call: TRBJ1-5; v_call: TRBV18; cdr3_aa: CASSPPEVRGWMPQHF
j_call: TRBJ1-2; v_call: TRBV6-2/TRBV6-3; cdr3_aa: CASSLKGGYTF
j_call: TRBJ1-2; v_call: TRBV3-1/TRBV3-2; cdr3_aa: CASSQPKPDSGAGYTF